One sample yielded the 25 T cell receptor beta chains listed below, sequenced in a study of CD8 T cells in Susac syndrome (dated by TCRdb to between 2019 and 2020). Libraries were built with the immunoSEQ multiplex PCR assay. RNA was extracted using the RNeasy kit, and roughly 0.5 to 1 ug of the RNA was reverse transcribed with random hexamers. Using fastp trimming at Q25 and MiXCR clonotype assembly, TCRdb reanalyzed the public sequencing data and kept in-frame beta chains. Here each entry gathers all rows of one CDR3 protein and keeps the most common genes and DNA. A total of approximately 190,000 distinct CDR3 sequences appear in this sample, roughly 94% of them only once. Around 0.16% of the sample is taken by the ten largest. Sequencing was done on a sample of CD8+ T cells from PBMCs. The receptors come from a human donor with Susac syndrome.

This rearrangement joins TRBV19 to TRBJ2-1; the D is unclear. Trimming left V 8 bases short and J 0 bases short, with 8 bases between. Per germline, CDR1 LNHDA and CDR2 SQIVND (reference sequence). CDR3 length: 13 amino acids. The DNA of the CDR3 is TGTGCCAGTGCGGAGAGCTCCTACAATGAGCAGTTCTTC. Translating gives CASAESSYNEQFF. Full variable domain (outside the CDR3, taken from reference TRBV19 and TRBJ2-1): DGGITQSPKYLFRKEGQNVTLSCEQNLNHDAMYWYRQDPGQGLRLIYYSQIVNDFQKGDIAEGYSVSREKKESFPLTVTSAQKNPTAFYLCASAESSYNEQFFGPGTRLTVL.

This clonotype was found a few times. The chain joins TRBV4-1 to TRBJ2-3; weak D call: TRBD1 (6 bases). This CDR3 contains 16 residues. Trimming shortened V by 0 bases and J by 2 bases, and 12 bases separated the two germline ends. Germline V CDR1 and CDR2: MGHRA, YSYEKL. The CDR3, as DNA: TGCGCCAGCAGCCAAGATTATAGGGGGTACACAGATACGCAGTATTTT. It codes for CASSQDYRGYTDTQYF.

This clonotype has only a few counts. The gene calls are TRBV12-5 and TRBJ2-1; 9 bases align to TRBD2. Germline V gene lookup returns CDR1 LGHNT and CDR2 FRNRAP. J gave up 0 bases and V 6 bases, and 3 bases lay outside the gene matches. The CDR3 is 15 residues long. CDR3 protein: CASGRLADSYNEQFF. In DNA form, the CDR3 reads TGTGCTAGTGGGCGACTAGCGGACTCCTACAATGAGCAGTTCTTC. The entire variable domain, with the rest obtained from reference TRBV12-5 and TRBJ2-1, is as follows: DARVTQTPRHKVTEMGQEVTMRCQPILGHNTVFWYRQTMMQGLELLAYFRNRAPLDDSGMPKDRFSAEMPDATLATLKIQPSEPRDSAVYFCASGRLADSYNEQFFGPGTRLTVL.

This clonotype was seen a handful of times. The chain joins TRBV12-3 or TRBV12-4 to TRBJ2-5, with TRBD2 matching 13 bases. This CDR3 has 15 residues. V gave up 6 bases and J gave up 5 bases; unmatched junction bases: 6. The CDR3 loop is CASSRLAGGGETQYF. The CDR3 DNA is TGTGCCAGCAGCCGACTAGCGGGAGGAGGGGAGACCCAGTACTTC.

The rearrangement uses TRBV5-4 and TRBJ2-7, with 11 nucleotides matching TRBD2. V lost 0 bases to trimming and J lost 5 bases; unmatched junction nucleotides: 13. The length of the CDR3 is 18 residues. CDR1 is SGHNT, CDR2 YYREEE, per germline (reference sequence). This CDR3 is CASSLAGTSGSSSHEQYF. The DNA for the CDR3 is TGTGCCAGCAGCTTGGCCGGGACTAGCGGTTCTAGTAGCCACGAGCAGTACTTC.

The chain is built from TRBV20-1 and TRBJ2-3; TRBD1 might be the D (5 bases). CDR1 and CDR2 from the germline V gene are DFQATT and SNEGSKA (reference sequence). Trimming removed 5 bases from V and 0 bases from J, with 9 bases in between. The CDR3 covers 13 residues. CDR3 in amino acids: CSAPTESTDTQYF. The CDR3 DNA reads as TGCAGTGCTCCGACAGAAAGCACAGATACGCAGTATTTT.

The chain combines TRBV7-9 with TRBJ2-1; D is perhaps TRBD1 (6 bases). There are 14 residues in the CDR3. Germline V gives CDR1 SEHNR, CDR2 FQNEAQ (reference sequence). The germline V and J ends were trimmed by 6 bases and 2 bases, with 11 bases remaining between them. CDR3 sequence: CASSPQGPYNEQFF. The CDR3 DNA reads as TGTGCCAGCAGTCCTCAGGGGCCCTACAATGAGCAGTTCTTC.

The chain couples TRBV15 to TRBJ1-4; D gene uncertain. The CDR3 is made up of 12 amino acids. Germline loops: CDR1 LNHNV, CDR2 YYDKDF (reference sequence). V lost 1 base and J 8 bases, leaving 5 bases between the germline ends. DNA of the CDR3: TGTGCCACCAGCAGAGGAACGGAAAAACTGTTTTTT. Its protein product is CATSRGTEKLFF. Based on the CDR3 plus reference TRBV15 and TRBJ1-4, the full variable domain is DAMVIQNPRYQVTQFGKPVTLSCSQTLNHNVMYWYQQKSSQAPKLLFHYYDKDFNNEADTPDNFQSRRPNTSFCFLDIRSPGLGDTAMYLCATSRGTEKLFFGSGTQLSVL.

In DNA form, the CDR3 reads TGTGCCAGTAGTATAGGACCCCGGGAGCTGTTTTTT. This codes for CASSIGPRELFF. V and J are TRBV19 and TRBJ2-2, with D hard to call. CDR3 length equals 12 residues. The germline V gene has CDR1 LNHDA and CDR2 SQIVND (reference sequence). V lost 1 base to trimming and J lost 9 bases, with 6 bases between them.

The chain uses TRBV3-1 and TRBJ1-5; TRBD1 is a possible D gene (6 bases). V lost 8 bases, J lost 9 bases, and 14 bases lay in between. Per the germline V gene, CDR1 is LGHDT and CDR2 is YNNKEL (reference sequence). The CDR3 contains 12 residues. Written as DNA, the CDR3 is TGTGCCAGCGGGGGGGGCGCCAGGCCCCAGCATTTT. This sequence encodes CASGGGARPQHF. Full variable domain (outside the CDR3, taken from reference TRBV3-1 and TRBJ1-5): DTAVSQTPKYLVTQMGNDKSIKCEQNLGHDTMYWYKQDSKKFLKIMFSYNNKELIINETVPNRFSPKSPDKAHLNLHINSLELGDSAVYFCASGGGARPQHFGDGTRLSIL.

This clonotype has only a few counts. The V call is TRBV25-1, the J call TRBJ2-7; D may be TRBD1 or TRBD2 (5 bases each). Germline CDR1 and CDR2: MGHDK and SYGVNS. V was shortened by 4 bases and J by 3 bases, with 13 bases between the two germline ends. This CDR3 contains 14 residues. CDR3 residues: CASSAGTGFYEQYF. For the CDR3, the DNA is TGTGCCAGCAGTGCAGGGACCGGATTCTACGAGCAGTACTTC.

This clonotype has a single count. The chain recombines TRBV11-2 with TRBJ1-3; D gene uncertain. The V end was cut by 5 bases, the J end by 2 bases, with 10 bases between. Germline loops: CDR1 SGHAT, CDR2 FQNNGV. The CDR3 length is 14 residues. Written as DNA, the CDR3 is TGTGCCAGCAGCCCTCGAGTCGCTGGAAACACCATATATTTT. It codes for CASSPRVAGNTIYF.

The chain uses TRBV12-3 or TRBV12-4 and TRBJ2-1; 12 bases align to TRBD2. V dropped 7 bases and J dropped 8; count of bases not matched to a gene: 6. The length of the CDR3 is 14 residues. The CDR3 DNA reads TGTGCCAGCAAGCGACTAGCGGGGGCGTATGAGCAGTTCTTC. Protein: CASKRLAGAYEQFF.

The chain employs TRBV9 and TRBJ2-3; TRBD2 agrees at 10 bases. Germline V lookup: CDR1 SGDLS, CDR2 YYNGEE. Trimming removed 4 bases from V and 6 bases from J; junction bases left unmatched: 14. The CDR3 length is 17 residues. The DNA for the CDR3 is TGTGCCAGCAGCAGACGGATAGCGGGAGGCGACGACGATACGCAGTATTTT. Protein: CASSRRIAGGDDDTQYF.

This chain links TRBV30 with TRBJ1-4; no reliable D call. V was pared by 7 bases and J by 6 bases, with 12 bases between. Germline-derived CDR1 and CDR2 are GTSNPN and SVGIG (reference sequence). The CDR3 is 12 amino acids. CDR3 protein: CAFDTLHEKLFF. The CDR3 DNA reads TGTGCCTTTGACACTCTCCATGAAAAACTGTTTTTT.

The J gene is TRBJ1-6, the V gene TRBV5-4; D not certain. CDR1 is SGHNT and CDR2 is YYREEE in the germline V gene (reference sequence). CDR3 length: 14 residues. The V end was cut by 0 bases, the J end by 7 bases, with 8 bases between. CDR3 in amino acids: CASSLGQMNSPLHF. Written as DNA, the CDR3 is TGTGCCAGCAGCTTGGGACAAATGAATTCACCCCTCCACTTT.

This chain uses TRBV12-3 or TRBV12-4 with TRBJ2-5; 14 bases fit TRBD2. This CDR3 region has 19 residues. V dropped 3 bases and J dropped 4; count of bases not matched to a gene: 13. CDR3 residues: CASSFLRLAGGPVGETQYF. The CDR3 region has the DNA TGTGCCAGCAGTTTTCTGAGACTAGCGGGAGGGCCCGTGGGAGAGACCCAGTACTTC.

This chain links TRBV2 with TRBJ1-5, with D perhaps TRBD1 (6 bases). Trimming took 6 bases from V and 2 from J, leaving 11 bases between them. Germline CDR1 and CDR2: SNHLY and FYNNEI. The CDR3 contains 14 residues. CDR3 loop: CASSGEGGNQPQHF. The DNA for the CDR3 is TGTGCCAGCAGCGGGGAGGGGGGCAATCAGCCCCAGCATTTT. The full variable domain, in which reference TRBV2 and TRBJ1-5 provide the parts outside the CDR3, is EPEVTQTPSHQVTQMGQEVILRCVPISNHLYFYWYRQILGQKVEFLVSFYNNEISEKSEIFDDQFSVERPDGSNFTLKIRSTKLEDSAMYFCASSGEGGNQPQHFGDGTRLSIL.

V usage is TRBV6-5 and J usage is TRBJ2-2; D remains ambiguous. This CDR3 comprises 16 residues. V gave up 0 bases and J gave up 1 base, with 9 bases separating them. CDR1 and CDR2 (germline): MNHEY, SVGAGI. CDR3 coding DNA: TGTGCCAGCAGTTACTCGCCAAGCGTGAACACCGGGGAGCTGTTTTTT. Translation gives CASSYSPSVNTGELFF.

V usage is TRBV9 and J usage is TRBJ2-7, with D possibly being TRBD2 (5 bases). Trimming removed 0 bases at V and 0 bases at J, with 16 bases between. This CDR3 comprises 17 residues. CDR1 is SGDLS, CDR2 YYNGEE, per germline. For the CDR3, the DNA is TGTGCCAGCAGCGTAGCTGACGCGGGCTCCTACTCCTACGAGCAGTACTTC. It translates to CASSVADAGSYSYEQYF.

The chain combines TRBV27 with TRBJ2-3, with D unresolved. The CDR3 has 14 residues. Germline V gene data show CDR1 as MNHEY and CDR2 as SMNVEV (reference sequence). V dropped 8 bases and J dropped 3 bases, with 15 bases sitting between them. For the CDR3, the DNA is TGTGCCAGCGCCTTCAGGCAGTCTACAGATACGCAGTATTTT. Its protein is CASAFRQSTDTQYF.

V is TRBV4-1 and J is TRBJ2-5; maybe TRBD1 (6 bases). The germline CDR1 and CDR2 sequences are MGHRA and YSYEKL. The CDR3 totals 14 residues. The ends were cut back, 4 bases at V and 2 bases at J, with 11 bases in the middle. The CDR3 region is CASSLHRAQETQYF. CDR3 DNA sequence: TGCGCCAGCAGCCTCCACAGGGCACAAGAGACCCAGTACTTC.

V usage is TRBV4-2 and J usage is TRBJ2-1; D gene uncertain. Germline V gene lookup returns CDR1 LGHNA and CDR2 YNFKEQ. Between the trimmed V and J ends, which lost 0 bases and 4 bases, there was a span of 13 bases. There are 16 residues in the CDR3. The CDR3 here is CASSQDFGPLYNEQFF. CDR3 bases: TGTGCCAGCAGCCAAGATTTTGGTCCCCTGTACAATGAGCAGTTCTTC.

The chain combines TRBV24-1 with TRBJ2-2, with 7 bases identical to TRBD1. The CDR3 spans 16 residues. Germline V gives CDR1 KGHDR, CDR2 SFDVKD. Losses at the gene ends were 2 bases for V and 2 bases for J; bases not matched to a gene: 4. In nucleotides, the CDR3 is TGTGCCACCAGTGATTCCGACAGGGAAAACACCGGGGAGCTGTTTTTT. Translating gives CATSDSDRENTGELFF.

V gene TRBV18 combines with J gene TRBJ2-7, with a tentative D call TRBD2 (5 bases). V lost 0 bases and J lost 1, with 10 bases in between. The germline CDR1 and CDR2 sequences are KGHSH and LQKENI. The CDR3 runs 15 residues. The CDR3 sequence: CASSPPGSGSYEQYF. The CDR3 bases are TGTGCCAGCTCACCACCGGGAAGCGGTTCCTACGAGCAGTACTTC.